This TCR beta chain was sequenced for a study of blood T cell repertoires in COVID-19. In the study overall: Whether acute or convalescent, the COVID-19 samples came from the United States, Italy and Spain. PBMCs, B-cell-depleted T cells, or T cells were the source of the cDNA or gDNA that made up the material.

In the original analysis: Amplifying reference gene primers gave estimates of nucleated cell counts. Data came from immunoSEQ multiplex PCR; TCRdb stores just in-frame clones and leaves some out. That table is the source of V, J and clone size, and D and trimming were worked out from the DNA. The data contain about 400,000 clones, around nine tenths of them singletons. CDR1 is SGDLS and CDR2 is YYNGEE in the germline V gene. The CDR3 extends over 14 amino acids. Trimming at V came to 3 bases and at J to 4 bases, leaving 4 bases not matched to a gene. Sequenced: peripheral blood. This clonotype was sampled from a human donor in a cohort sampled during active COVID-19. V and J are TRBV9 and TRBJ2-5; 9 bases line up with TRBD2. DNA for the CDR3: TGTGCCAGCAGCGCTGGGACTAGCCTAGAGACCCAGTACTTC. Translating gives CASSAGTSLETQYF.